This T cell receptor beta chain was recorded in a study of long-term antiretroviral therapy in people with HIV. Study findings and constraints: Relative to control repertoires, HIV repertoires exhibited narrower CDR3 length ranges. For ART adherence, viral resistance and therapy changes, no data were available. Relative to transplant donor controls, diversity remained lower despite increasing after ART.

The libraries were made with immunoSEQ v3.0 at survey level. Sequencing was performed with immunoSEQ multiplex PCR; in TCRdb, only in-frame clones are kept and a portion is missing. The sample carries approximately 29,000 clones, around 90% recorded once. Every HIV-positive participant received treatment in the United States. Worth noting for this clone: The antigen is undetermined.

V lost 4 bases, J lost 4 bases, and 13 bases lay in between. The CDR3 has 14 amino acids. Germline V gene data show CDR1 as SGHVS and CDR2 as FQNEAQ. This chain joins TRBV7-8 and TRBJ1-1, with TRBD1 as a possible D gene (6 bases). This TCR came from a woman between 35 and 50 years old with HIV. Sequencing used unsorted PBMCs, obtained just over 5 years after starting antiretroviral therapy. DNA of the CDR3: TGTGCCAGCAGCTCCGGACAGAGGGGCACTGAAGCTTTCTTT. Translated, it gives CASSSGQRGTEAFF.